Sequencing of this TCR beta chain was carried out in a study of beta chain features in type 1 diabetes. This clone was counted only a few times. Germline assignment: CDR1 SGDLS and CDR2 YYNGEE. J gave up 5 bases and V 0 bases, and 8 bases lay outside the gene matches. The CDR3 totals 16 residues. As every portion of the isolated RNA was reverse transcribed, the sequencing read expressed TCRB transcripts. The protocol was immunoSEQ multiplex PCR, while the TCRdb copy is restricted to in-frame clones and leaves out a portion. This table holds 620,000 or so clones, 15% to 18% found once. Sequenced material: naive CD4+ T cells from blood. The TCR sequence derives from a man younger than 35 in good health. The chain couples TRBV9 to TRBJ2-5; 9 positions match TRBD1. The CDR3 loop reads CASSVAVDRGQETQYF. The CDR3 region has the DNA TGTGCCAGCAGCGTAGCGGTGGACAGGGGCCAGGAGACCCAGTACTTC.